This T cell receptor beta chain was recorded in a study of immune heterogeneity within non-small cell lung tumors (dated by TCRdb to about 2018). About the investigation overall: Histology comprised a handful of squamous cell carcinomas, approximately nine non-squamous carcinomas and 1 tumor not otherwise specified. Neoantigen binding to each patient's HLA alleles was predicted with netMHCpan-3.0 for mutant peptides of 8 to 11 amino acids. Whole-exome sequencing, RNA-seq and TCR beta repertoire sequencing were combined for multiple spatially distinct regions from each NSCLC tumor so that intratumoral immune heterogeneity could be examined. TCR repertoire analysis included 55 to 65 tumor loci from around 16 patients, whereas transcriptome data included only approximately 48 loci from around eleven patients. What the work shows at the level of the full study, not this receptor alone: Local T-cell repertoire clonality showed a statistically significant but moderate positive correlation with local tumor mutational burden (R around 0.36). High-frequency TCR beta clonotypes were found to be largely distinct between individual patients. Within a patient, identical dominant CDR3B clonotypes were found to recur across loci, yet unique high-frequency clones were also harbored in different tumor locations.

The germline V gene specifies SGHDT as CDR1 and YYEEEE as CDR2. The CDR3 numbers 14 residues from cysteine through phenylalanine. Here the CDR3 DNA is all that survives: 42 bases in frame from base 1. Genomic DNA extracted from bulk tumor tissue served as TCR template, with 600 ng gDNA amplified per sample. During surgery, several biopsies were collected from each primary tumor and placed as far from one another as possible within the tumor mass. The study cohort was described as untreated, and the patients were newly diagnosed NSCLC cases having curative surgery. Donors were about 16 newly diagnosed non-small cell lung cancer patients undergoing surgery with curative intent. A couple of independent pathologists examined the resected tumor masses. Only DNA and RNA samples of high quality went on to sequencing. In its sample, this clonotype was seen a few times. Its antigen is unknown. Sequence at one end of the junction differs from germline and may be a read error.

The TCR beta CDR3 region was amplified with a multiplex PCR system whose first round of around 10 cycles used 32 V-gene forward primers and 13 J-gene reverse primers. The first PCR round was done with a QIAGEN Multiplex PCR Kit, and the primer sequences were filed in Chinese patent CN105087789A. In a second PCR round, Illumina universal primers were added with the Phusion High-Fidelity PCR Kit. The TCR libraries underwent paired-end sequencing with a read length of 151 bp on the Illumina HiSeq X Ten platform. The original pipeline was this. Reads without multiplex PCR primers were removed using Cutadapt, read pairs were merged using PEAR, and CDR3 regions were called using MiXCR with default settings. Repertoire diversity used Shannon entropy, and clonality was computed as one minus Shannon entropy divided by ln of productive unique sequence count. A clonotype counted as a dominant or high-frequency T-cell clone when its frequency was 0.5% or higher. The public reads were quality trimmed at Q25 with fastp and then assembled into clones with MiXCR by TCRdb, keeping productive beta chains. CDR3 protein duplicates are merged, each entry listing the most common genes and DNA. TCRdb's processing, not the authors', yielded these V and J calls. In this sample the table shows about 15,000 distinct CDR3 sequences, approximately 26% of which occur a single time. The ten largest account for around 5.2% of the sample.

The chain employs TRBV5-6 and TRBJ2-7; TRBD2 could be the D gene, as 6 bases match. Sequenced: lung tumor tissue. This TCR derives from a man aged 35-49 years with non-small cell lung cancer. The CDR3 reads CASSYGTYTYEQHF. The DNA sequence is TGTGCCAGCAGCTACGGGACTTATACCTACGAGCAGCACTTC.